What follows describes a single T cell receptor beta chain. Its antigen is still unknown. These data belong to a study of cytomegalovirus exposure and HLA in healthy donors. Primers for the PCR totalled 60 Vbeta and 13 Jbeta. Assay: immunoSEQ multiplex PCR; the TCRdb copy retains only in-frame clones and omits some. This table has about 110,000 clones, approximately 80% appearing once. Study-level results: Most TCR sequences showed up rarely, but some public TCRs showed up in many donors. Under in vitro conditions, a few CMV-associated chains were confirmed as specific for CMV antigens. A missense DCLRE1C variant was associated with V- and J-gene trimming of TCR beta chains in a later analysis, and an independent cohort replicated the association.

Per germline, CDR1 MGHRA and CDR2 YSYEKL. Trimming pared 3 bases from V and 5 bases from J, leaving 11 bases between. The CDR3 runs 13 residues. The chain uses TRBV4-1 and TRBJ2-7; D is possibly TRBD2 (6 bases). The source is a man aged 30 to 45 in good health and CMV-seropositive. The sequencing sample was made of PBMCs. The CDR3 region has the DNA TGCGCCAGCAGCCAGCGCGGAGGGAACGAGCAGTACTTC. This codes for CASSQRGGNEQYF.